A single sample is the source of the 5 T cell receptor beta chains below, sequenced in a study of OX40 agonist ivuxolimab in advanced cancers. Sequencing was performed with immunoSEQ multiplex PCR; in TCRdb, only in-frame clones are kept and a portion is missing. Among roughly 63,000 clones listed, over 80% were seen once. This specimen consisted of CD4+ or CD8+ T cells sorted from blood, obtained in a trial of the OX40 agonist ivuxolimab. The receptors here all came from an adult with an advanced solid tumor such as melanoma, head and neck, liver or kidney cancer.

The V and J genes are TRBV7-2 and TRBJ2-5; the D is unclear. Between the trimmed V and J ends, which lost 0 bases and 2 bases, there was a span of 4 bases. The CDR3 loop spans 13 amino acids. Germline CDR1 reads SGHTA; CDR2 reads FQGNSA. CDR3 region: CASSLADQETQYF. CDR3 in DNA: TGTGCCAGCAGCTTAGCGGATCAAGAGACCCAGTACTTC.

The chain couples TRBV27 to TRBJ2-3; 8 positions match TRBD1. The CDR3 spans 16 residues. The germline gives CDR1 MNHEY, CDR2 SMNVEV (reference sequence). Trimming took 5 bases from V and 3 from J; bases not matched to a gene: 10. CDR3: CASSPGQGWKTDTQYF. Here the CDR3 DNA reads TGTGCCAGCAGTCCAGGACAGGGCTGGAAGACAGATACGCAGTATTTT.

The gene calls are TRBV29-1 and TRBJ1-1, with D tentatively TRBD1 (6 bases). Trimming removed 6 bases at V and 4 bases at J, with 12 bases between. CDR1 is SQVTM and CDR2 is ANQGSEA in the germline V gene. CDR3 length equals 12 residues. CDR3 sequence: CSVRTVLTEAFF. CDR3 bases: TGCAGCGTCCGGACAGTCCTCACTGAAGCTTTCTTT.

In DNA form, the CDR3 reads TGTGCCTGGAGTGATTTAAAGGGCTCAGTAGTGAATGAGCAGTTCTTC. Amino acids: CAWSDLKGSVVNEQFF. V and J are TRBV30 and TRBJ2-1; no reliable D call. Between the trimmed V and J ends, which lost 1 base and 7 bases, there was a span of 20 bases. CDR1 and CDR2 (germline): GTSNPN, SVGIG (reference sequence). The CDR3 is 16 residues long. The full variable domain, rest sourced from reference TRBV30 and TRBJ2-1, is SQTIHQWPATLVQPVGSPLSLECTVEGTSNPNLYWYRQAAGRGLQLLFYSVGIGQISSEVPQNLSASRPQDRQFILSSKKLLLSDSGFYLCAWSDLKGSVVNEQFFGPGTRLTVL.

This clone has more than one count but fewer than ten. The rearrangement uses TRBV6-1 and TRBJ1-4, with D perhaps matching TRBD1 (5 bases). CDR3 size: 13 residues. V was clipped by 8 bases and J by 7 bases, with 14 bases between them. The V gene's germline CDR1 is MNHNS and CDR2 SASEGT. This chain's CDR3 is CASVRGESEKLFF. The CDR3 coding sequence is TGTGCCAGCGTTCGGGGGGAGAGTGAAAAACTGTTTTTT.